This note documents a single T cell receptor (beta chain) sequence. The CDR3 covers 13 residues. TCRdb's table, derived via immunoSEQ multiplex PCR, lists solely in-frame clones and lacks some. The table has 200,000 or so clones, roughly 88% seen once. The sample originates from a study of blood T cell repertoires in COVID-19. The chain couples TRBV12-1 to TRBJ1-1; TRBD1, the D gene given by the table, was not confirmed from the DNA. TRBV12-1 is a documented pseudogene. This clonotype originated in a man aged 45 to 65 with COVID-19, enrolled during active disease. The sequencing sample was made of peripheral blood. The CDR3 nucleotides read TGTGCCAGCAGCTTGGGCAGTGGCACTGAAGCTTTCTTT. Its translation is CASSLGSGTEAFF.